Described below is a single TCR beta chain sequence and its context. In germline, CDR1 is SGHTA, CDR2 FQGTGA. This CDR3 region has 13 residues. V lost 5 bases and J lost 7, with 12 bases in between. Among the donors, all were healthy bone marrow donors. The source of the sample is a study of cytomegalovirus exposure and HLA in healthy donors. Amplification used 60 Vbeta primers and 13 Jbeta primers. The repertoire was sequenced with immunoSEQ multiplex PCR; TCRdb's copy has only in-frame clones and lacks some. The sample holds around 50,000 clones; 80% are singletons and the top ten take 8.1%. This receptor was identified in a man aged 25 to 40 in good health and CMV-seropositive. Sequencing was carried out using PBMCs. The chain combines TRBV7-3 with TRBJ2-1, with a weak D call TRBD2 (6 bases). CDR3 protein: CASSLGLLNEQFF. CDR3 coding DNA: TGTGCCAGCAGCCTCGGACTATTGAATGAGCAGTTCTTC.